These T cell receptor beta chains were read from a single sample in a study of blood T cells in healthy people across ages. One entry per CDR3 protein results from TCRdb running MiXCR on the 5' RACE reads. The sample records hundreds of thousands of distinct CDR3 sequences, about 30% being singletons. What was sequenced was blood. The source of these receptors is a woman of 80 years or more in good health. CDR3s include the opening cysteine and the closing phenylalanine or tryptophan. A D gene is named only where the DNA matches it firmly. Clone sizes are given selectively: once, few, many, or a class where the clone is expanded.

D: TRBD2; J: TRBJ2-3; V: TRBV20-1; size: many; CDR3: CSARNFNWTSGGAADTQYF; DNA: TGCAGTGCTCGAAATTTCAATTGGACTAGCGGGGGGGCCGCAGATACGCAGTATTTT
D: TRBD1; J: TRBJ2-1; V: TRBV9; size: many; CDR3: CASSGGQGVDEQFF; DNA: TGTGCCAGCAGCGGGGGACAGGGGGTGGATGAGCAGTTCTTC
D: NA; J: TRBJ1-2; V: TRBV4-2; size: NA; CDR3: CASSQDFSYYGYTF; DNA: TGTGCCAGCAGCCAAGATTTCAGCTACTATGGCTACACCTTC
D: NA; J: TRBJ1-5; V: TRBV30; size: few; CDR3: CAWNPGTHSNQPQHF; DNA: TGTGCCTGGAACCCGGGGACCCATAGCAATCAGCCCCAGCATTTT
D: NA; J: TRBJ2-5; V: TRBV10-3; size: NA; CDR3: CAIREAGLQETQYF; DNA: TGTGCCATCAGGGAGGCGGGGCTCCAAGAGACCCAGTACTTC
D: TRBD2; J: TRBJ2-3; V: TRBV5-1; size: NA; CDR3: CASSSPPASGRTDTQYF; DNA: TGCGCCAGCAGCTCTCCGCCGGCTAGCGGGAGAACAGATACGCAGTATTTT
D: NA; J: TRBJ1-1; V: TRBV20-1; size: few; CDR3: CNAREPRALEAFF; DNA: TGCAATGCTAGGGAGCCGAGGGCACTTGAAGCTTTCTTT
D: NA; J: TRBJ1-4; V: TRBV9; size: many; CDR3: CASSAGAGEGFEKLFF; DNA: TGTGCCAGCAGCGCCGGGGCTGGAGAAGGATTTGAAAAACTGTTTTTT
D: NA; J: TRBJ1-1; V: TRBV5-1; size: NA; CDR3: CASSFAGFDTEAFF; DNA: TGCGCCAGCAGCTTCGCAGGGTTCGACACTGAAGCTTTCTTT
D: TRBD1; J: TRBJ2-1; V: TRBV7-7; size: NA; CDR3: CASSLGGLGFYNEQFF; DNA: TGTGCTAGCAGCTTAGGGGGCTTGGGCTTCTACAATGAGCAGTTCTTC
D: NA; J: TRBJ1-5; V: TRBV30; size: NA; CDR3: CAWSVSGLGQPQHF; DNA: TGTGCCTGGAGTGTATCAGGTTTGGGTCAGCCCCAGCATTTT
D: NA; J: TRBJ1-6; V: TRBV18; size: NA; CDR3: CASSPESSYNSPLHF; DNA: TGTGCCAGCTCACCAGAAAGCTCCTATAATTCACCCCTCCACTTT
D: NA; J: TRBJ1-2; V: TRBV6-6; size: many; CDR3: CASNFKGVPGYTF; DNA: TGTGCCAGCAATTTTAAGGGGGTACCTGGCTACACCTTC
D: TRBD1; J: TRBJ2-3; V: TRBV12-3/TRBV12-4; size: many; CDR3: CASSQPHKGAATDTQYF; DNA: TGTGCCAGCAGTCAACCACATAAGGGGGCCGCCACAGATACGCAGTATTTT
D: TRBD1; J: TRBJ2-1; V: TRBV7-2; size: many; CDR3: CASSSARTGHNEQFF; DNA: TGTGCCAGCAGTTCAGCCCGGACAGGTCACAATGAGCAGTTCTTC
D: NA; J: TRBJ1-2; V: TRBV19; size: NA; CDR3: CASSILKGDGYTF; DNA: TGTGCCAGTAGTATACTAAAGGGGGACGGCTACACCTTC
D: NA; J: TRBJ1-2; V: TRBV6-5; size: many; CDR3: CASSNDPGPNYGYTF; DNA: TGTGCCAGCAGTAACGACCCGGGACCAAACTATGGCTACACCTTC
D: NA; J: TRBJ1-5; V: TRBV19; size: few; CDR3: CASSPQQGNQPQHF; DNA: TGTGCCAGTAGCCCCCAACAGGGCAATCAGCCCCAGCATTTT
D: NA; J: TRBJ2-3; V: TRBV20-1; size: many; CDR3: CSARTRGWDTQYF; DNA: TGCAGTGCTAGGACTAGGGGTTGGGATACGCAGTATTTT
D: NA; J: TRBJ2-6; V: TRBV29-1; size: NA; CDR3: CSVAVSGANVLTF; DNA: TGCAGCGTAGCGGTCTCTGGGGCCAACGTCCTGACTTTC
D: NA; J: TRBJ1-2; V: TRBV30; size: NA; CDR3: CAWSAGTSTTNYGYTF; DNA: TGTGCCTGGAGTGCAGGGACCTCTACCACTAACTATGGCTACACCTTC
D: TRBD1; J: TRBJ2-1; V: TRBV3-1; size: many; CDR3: CASSGGDRGRNEQFF; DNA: TGTGCCAGCAGCGGTGGCGACAGGGGACGCAATGAGCAGTTCTTC
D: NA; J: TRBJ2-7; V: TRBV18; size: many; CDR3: CASSPPSQSYEQYF; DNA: TGTGCCAGCTCACCACCTAGTCAATCCTACGAGCAGTACTTC
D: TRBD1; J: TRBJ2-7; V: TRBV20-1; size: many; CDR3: CSAVARQGIYEQYF; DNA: TGCAGTGCGGTCGCAAGACAGGGGATCTACGAGCAGTACTTC
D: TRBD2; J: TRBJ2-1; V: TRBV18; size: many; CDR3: CASEGLAGYNEQFF; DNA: TGTGCCAGCGAGGGACTAGCGGGCTACAATGAGCAGTTCTTC
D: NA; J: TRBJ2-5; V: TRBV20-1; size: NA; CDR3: CSAPPSWQGWQGTQYF; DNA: TGCAGTGCCCCACCCTCGTGGCAGGGGTGGCAAGGGACCCAGTACTTC
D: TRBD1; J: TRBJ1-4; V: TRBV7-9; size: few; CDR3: CASSFNRGGNEKLFF; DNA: TGTGCCAGCAGCTTCAACAGGGGTGGTAATGAAAAACTGTTTTTT
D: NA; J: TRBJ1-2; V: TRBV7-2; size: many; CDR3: CASSPLKGPSVYTF; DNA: TGTGCCAGCAGCCCATTGAAAGGGCCTTCGGTCTACACCTTC
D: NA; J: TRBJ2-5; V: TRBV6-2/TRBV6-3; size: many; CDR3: CASSYSIAGGRRETQYF; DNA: TGTGCCAGCAGTTACTCAATCGCAGGAGGGCGTAGGGAGACCCAGTACTTC
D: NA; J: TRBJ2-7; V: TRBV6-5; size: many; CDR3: CASSYWDGNYEQYF; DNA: TGTGCCAGCAGTTATTGGGACGGCAACTACGAGCAGTACTTC
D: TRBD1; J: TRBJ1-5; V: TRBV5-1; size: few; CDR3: CASSWTGGDQPQHF; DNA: TGCGCCAGCAGCTGGACAGGGGGGGATCAGCCCCAGCATTTT
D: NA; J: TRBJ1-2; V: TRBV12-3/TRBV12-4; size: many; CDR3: CASSLGGSNYGYTF; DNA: TGTGCCAGCAGTTTGGGGGGATCTAACTATGGCTACACCTTC
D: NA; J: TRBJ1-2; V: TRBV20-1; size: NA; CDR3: CSARVNRGNYGYTF; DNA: TGCAGTGCTAGAGTGAACAGAGGGAACTATGGCTACACCTTC
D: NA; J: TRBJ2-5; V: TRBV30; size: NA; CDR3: CACRPWTALETQYF; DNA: TGTGCCTGCAGACCTTGGACAGCCCTAGAGACCCAGTACTTC
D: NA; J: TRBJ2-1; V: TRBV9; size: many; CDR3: CASSVGRLERGNEQFF; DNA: TGTGCCAGCAGCGTAGGCAGACTGGAAAGGGGCAATGAGCAGTTCTTC
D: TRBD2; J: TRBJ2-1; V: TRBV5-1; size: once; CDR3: CASSSTSGTSRIWEQFF; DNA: TGCGCCAGCAGCTCAACATCCGGGACTAGTCGCATCTGGGAGCAGTTCTTC
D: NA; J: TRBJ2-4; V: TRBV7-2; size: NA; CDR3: CASSLAGVVQNIQYF; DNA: TGTGCCAGCAGCTTAGCCGGAGTAGTCCAAAACATTCAGTACTTC
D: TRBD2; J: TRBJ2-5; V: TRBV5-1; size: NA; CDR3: CASSLSGLGRATQYF; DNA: TGCGCCAGCAGCTTGTCGGGACTAGGAAGGGCGACCCAGTACTTC
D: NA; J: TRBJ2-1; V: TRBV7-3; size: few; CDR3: CASSPQGGETQFF; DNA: TGTGCCAGCAGCCCACAGGGAGGGGAGACCCAGTTCTTC
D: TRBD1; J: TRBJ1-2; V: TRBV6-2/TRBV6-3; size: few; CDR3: CASRTGTGSQGYTF; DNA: TGTGCCAGCAGGACCGGGACAGGGAGTCAGGGCTACACCTTC
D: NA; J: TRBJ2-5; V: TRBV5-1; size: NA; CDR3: CASSSGPGYQETQYF; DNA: TGCGCCAGCAGCTCCGGTCCGGGGTACCAAGAGACCCAGTACTTC
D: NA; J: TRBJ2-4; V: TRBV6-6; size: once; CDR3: CASSSEQANKNIQYF; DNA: TGTGCCAGCAGTTCTGAACAGGCCAACAAAAACATTCAGTACTTC
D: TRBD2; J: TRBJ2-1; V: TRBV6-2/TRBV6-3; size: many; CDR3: CASSYGGGGNEQFF; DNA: TGTGCCAGCAGTTACGGCGGGGGGGGCAATGAGCAGTTCTTC
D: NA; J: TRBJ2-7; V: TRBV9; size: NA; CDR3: CASSAGSSYEQYF; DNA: TGTGCCAGCAGCGCGGGATCCTCCTACGAGCAGTACTTC
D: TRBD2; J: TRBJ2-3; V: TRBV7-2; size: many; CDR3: CASSLLGGGTDTQYF; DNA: TGTGCCAGCAGCTTATTGGGGGGGGGAACAGATACGCAGTATTTT